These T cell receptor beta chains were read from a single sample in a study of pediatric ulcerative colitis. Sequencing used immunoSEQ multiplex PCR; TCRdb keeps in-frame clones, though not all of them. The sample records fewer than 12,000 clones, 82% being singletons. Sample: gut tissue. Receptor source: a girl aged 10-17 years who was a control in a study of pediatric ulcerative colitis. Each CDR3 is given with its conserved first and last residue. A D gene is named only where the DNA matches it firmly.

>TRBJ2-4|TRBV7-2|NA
CASSLGPNLGAKNIQYF
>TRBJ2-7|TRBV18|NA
CASSPPVVTGQYF
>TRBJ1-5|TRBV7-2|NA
CASSSTGSNQPQHF
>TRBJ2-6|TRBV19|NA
CASSIESSHRGGVLTF
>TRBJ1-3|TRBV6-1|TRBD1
CASSKGTGGIGNTIYF
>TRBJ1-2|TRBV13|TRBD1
CASSLEGAGWGYTF
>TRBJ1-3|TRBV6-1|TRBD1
CASTGTGFGDTIYF
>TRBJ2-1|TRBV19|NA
CASSGIYKGGTYNEQFF
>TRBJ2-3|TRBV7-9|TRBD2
CASSRRTRSDTQYF
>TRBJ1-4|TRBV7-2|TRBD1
CASSFNRGEKLFF
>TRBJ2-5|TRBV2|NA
CASSREETQYF
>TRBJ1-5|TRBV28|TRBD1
CASSWPPGGGQPQHF
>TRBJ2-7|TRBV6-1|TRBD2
CASSEAGLAKTYEQYF
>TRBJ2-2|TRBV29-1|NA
CSVQAGRTGELFF
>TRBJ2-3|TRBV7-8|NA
CASSLIPTVITDTQYF
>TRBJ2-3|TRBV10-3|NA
CAIAGASTTDTQYF
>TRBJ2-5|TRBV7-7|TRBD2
CASSLGLADQETQYF
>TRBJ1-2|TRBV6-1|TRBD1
CASSLHRGQGSGYTF
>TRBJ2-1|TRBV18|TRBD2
CASSPGLAVNEQFF
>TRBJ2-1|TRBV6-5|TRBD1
CASSSGTGVSNEQFF
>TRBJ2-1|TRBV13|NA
CASSLYLGSRNEQFF
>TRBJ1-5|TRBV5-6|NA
CASSFLGGQQPQHF
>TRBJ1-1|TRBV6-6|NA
CASSYPRPGVAEAFF
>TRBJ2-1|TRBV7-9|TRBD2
CASSITEREEYNEQFF
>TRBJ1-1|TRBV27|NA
CASSFLYRENTEAFF
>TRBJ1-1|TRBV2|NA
CASGPQSSTEAFF
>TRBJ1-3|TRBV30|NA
CAWTHPGAGLGKANTIYF
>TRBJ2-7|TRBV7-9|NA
CASSLGRGHEQYF
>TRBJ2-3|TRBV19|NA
CASSIETDTQYF
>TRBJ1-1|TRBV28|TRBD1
CASSFAGGNTEAFF
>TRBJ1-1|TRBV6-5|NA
CATHLPGANTEAFF
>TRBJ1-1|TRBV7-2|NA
CASSSTAAGTEAFF
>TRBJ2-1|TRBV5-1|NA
CASRTGYSYNEQFF
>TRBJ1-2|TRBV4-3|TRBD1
CASSQAQGDYGYTF
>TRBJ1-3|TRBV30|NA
CAWSAGGAGNTIYF
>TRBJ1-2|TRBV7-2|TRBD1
CASSRDRVDGYTF
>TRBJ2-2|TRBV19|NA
CASSNQAPEAGELFF
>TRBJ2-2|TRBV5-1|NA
CASCKMDSYTGELFF
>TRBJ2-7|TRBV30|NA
CAWRKGSYEQYF
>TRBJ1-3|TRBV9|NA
CASGALGSSGNTIYF
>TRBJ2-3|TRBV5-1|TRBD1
CASSKGQGADTQYF
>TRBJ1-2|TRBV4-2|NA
CASSQGGGDGYTF
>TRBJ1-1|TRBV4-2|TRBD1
CASSQDWDRNEAFF
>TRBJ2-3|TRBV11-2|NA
CASSGQSGTSRTDTQYF
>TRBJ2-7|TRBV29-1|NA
CSIRPNSYEQYF
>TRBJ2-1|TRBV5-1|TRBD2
CASTPGLATVAEQFF
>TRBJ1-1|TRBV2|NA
CASNPDGGSAEAFF
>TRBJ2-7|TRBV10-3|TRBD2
CAISAHPSTSVLYEQYF
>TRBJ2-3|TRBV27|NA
CASSFYKTLSTDTQYF
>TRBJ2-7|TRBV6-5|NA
CASSSNPGLTYEEQYF
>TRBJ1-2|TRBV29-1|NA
CSVVGRSYGYTF
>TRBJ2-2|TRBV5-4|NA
CASSLRETGELFF
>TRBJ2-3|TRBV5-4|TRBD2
CASSRVTSGVSTDTQYF